The TCR beta chain described here comes from a study of blood T cell repertoires in COVID-19. Study-wide context: The United States, Italy and Spain provided the acute and convalescent COVID-19 samples. T cells, B-cell-depleted T cells, or PBMCs supplied cDNA or gDNA.

V lost 7 bases and J lost 5; bases outside the gene matches: 3. Per germline, CDR1 MNHEY and CDR2 SVGAGI. The CDR3 is made up of 12 amino acids. Under the authors' procedure: Scientists estimated how many nucleated cells there were by amplifying reference gene primers. Profiling relied on immunoSEQ multiplex PCR, and the TCRdb table lists in-frame clones only, not all of them. V and J calls and clone size come straight from that table; D and trimming were deduced from the DNA. This table has about 83,000 clones, about 86% appearing once. Input material: peripheral blood. The receptor was isolated from a woman aged 80 or over in a cohort sampled during active or convalescent COVID-19. The V call is TRBV6-5, the J call TRBJ2-5; 8 bases fit TRBD2. CDR3 in amino acids: CASNREGETQYF. The CDR3 DNA reads as TGTGCCAGCAACCGGGAGGGCGAGACCCAGTACTTC.